These 24 T cell receptor beta chains came from one sample sequenced in a study of vaccination and CD4 T cells after COVID-19. Sequence data for DNA of cultured CD4+ T cells were generated by the Oncomine TCR Beta short-read assay. In TCRdb, the PCR reads were re-called with MiXCR into one record per CDR3 protein. Of 20,000 to 25,000 distinct CDR3 sequences listed, almost 50% are singletons. Noted treatment: approximately 10-day PBMC culture with coronavirus spike peptide pools or control peptides (ViraFEST assay). These TCRs' antigens remain unknown. Sequencing used CD4+ T cells from blood, cultured in vitro. The receptors shown here come from a human donor who had recovered from COVID-19.

The chain recombines TRBV5-5 with TRBJ2-7; tentative D call: TRBD1 (7 bases). The V end was cut by 4 bases, the J end by 3 bases, with 32 bases between. This CDR3 comprises 20 residues. In germline, CDR1 is SGHKS, CDR2 YYEKEE (reference sequence). CDR3 in amino acids: CASSPRGGGDGVLPYYEQYF. CDR3 coding DNA: TGTGCCAGCAGCCCCCGAGGAGGGGGCGACGGGGTCCTTCCTTACTACGAGCAGTACTTC.

J is TRBJ2-4 and V is TRBV7-2; D remains ambiguous. V was clipped by 0 bases and J by 8 bases, with 11 bases between them. This CDR3 comprises 14 residues. CDR1 is SGHTA and CDR2 is FQGNSA in the germline V gene. CDR3 coding DNA: TGTGCCAGCAGCTTAGCGTCCTCCACGGACATTCAGTACTTC. It yields the protein CASSLASSTDIQYF.

This clonotype qualifies as large (0.1 to 1%). CDR3 loop: CASSYEGWNEQFF. CDR3 DNA sequence: TGTGCCAGCAGTTATGAGGGGTGGAATGAGCAGTTCTTC. The chain has TRBV6-5 and TRBJ2-1; D assignment may be TRBD1 or TRBD2 (5 bases each). Trimming took 3 bases from V and 7 from J, leaving 10 bases between them. Germline CDR1 and CDR2: MNHEY and SVGAGI. This CDR3 comprises 13 residues.

This clonotype was counted between two and nine times. The rearrangement joins TRBV11-2 to TRBJ1-5, with 7 bases that match TRBD1. The CDR3 runs 15 residues. Looked up from germline, CDR1 is SGHAT and CDR2 is FQNNGV. The J segment lost 5 bases and the V segment lost 4 bases, leaving 8 bases of the junction unmatched. CDR3 in DNA: TGTGCCAGCAGCTCACAGGGGCAGGGGTATCAGCCCCAGCATTTT. Translating it yields CASSSQGQGYQPQHF.

This clonotype was counted only a few times. The V and J genes are TRBV11-2 and TRBJ1-6, with 9 bases identical to TRBD1. The CDR3 extends over 16 amino acids. CDR1 and CDR2 (germline): SGHAT, FQNNGV. V was pared by 0 bases and J by 5 bases, with 2 bases of the junction left unmatched. CDR3 sequence (DNA): TGTGCCAGCAGCTTAGAAGGGACAGGGCATAATTCACCCCTCCACTTT. This gives the protein CASSLEGTGHNSPLHF.

This clonotype was counted between two and nine times. The chain recombines TRBV7-9 with TRBJ1-1, with 10 positions matching TRBD1. Trimming took 1 base from V and 10 from J; bases not matched to a gene: 0. The CDR3 extends over 12 amino acids. Germline V CDR1 and CDR2: SEHNR, FQNEAQ (reference sequence). CDR3 coding DNA: TGTGCCAGCAGCTTAGGGGACAGGGGAGCTTTCTTT. Encoded protein: CASSLGDRGAFF.

The chain joins TRBV11-2 to TRBJ2-1; TRBD2 might be the D (7 bases). The CDR3 has 17 amino acids. CDR1 is SGHAT, CDR2 FQNNGV, per germline. The germline V and J ends were trimmed by 1 base and 7 bases, with 20 bases remaining between them. The CDR3 bases are TGTGCCAGCAGCTTAGGTAGGGCCTTGGAGGGGGGGAATGAGCAGTTCTTC. Translating it yields CASSLGRALEGGNEQFF.

This chain links TRBV5-1 with TRBJ1-6; D gene ambiguous. Trimming left V 6 bases short and J 3 bases short, with 7 bases between. CDR3 length equals 13 residues. Germline values: CDR1 SGHRS, CDR2 YFSETQ. CDR3 sequence: CASNGDYNSPLHF. The CDR3 DNA sequence: TGCGCCAGCAATGGGGACTATAATTCACCCCTCCACTTT.

This clonotype has more than one count but fewer than ten. At one boundary the junction diverges from the germline segment, which might be a read error. The chain couples TRBV2 to TRBJ1-2, with TRBD1 matching 8 bases. Per the germline V gene, CDR1 is SNHLY and CDR2 is FYNNEI. CDR3 size: 9 residues. CDR3 bases: TGTGCCAGCCGGCCGGGACAGGTCTTC. Translating it yields CASRPGQVF.

The chain uses TRBV6-5 and TRBJ1-3, with D maybe TRBD1 (5 bases). This CDR3 contains 15 residues. V lost 2 bases and J 2 bases, leaving 10 bases between the germline ends. Germline V lookup: CDR1 MNHEY, CDR2 SVGAGI. The CDR3: CASSYRGTAGNTIYF. The CDR3 DNA reads as TGTGCCAGCAGTTACCGTGGGACCGCTGGAAACACCATATATTTT.

This rearrangement joins TRBV19 to TRBJ1-5; D possibly corresponds to TRBD1 (6 bases). V lost 10 bases, J lost 7 bases, and 23 bases lay in between. Germline V gene sequence: CDR1 LNHDA, CDR2 SQIVND (reference sequence). The CDR3 runs 15 residues. The CDR3 loop reads CATRVTGAPGQPQHF. CDR3 sequence (DNA): TGTGCCACCAGAGTAACGGGGGCCCCGGGACAGCCCCAGCATTTT.

This clonotype appeared a few times. The chain links TRBV5-4 to TRBJ2-5, with 13 nucleotides matching TRBD2. Germline assignment: CDR1 SGHNT and CDR2 YYREEE (reference sequence). The CDR3 runs to 16 residues. V shed 3 bases and J 4 bases; nucleotides not matched to a gene: 6. CDR3 region: CASSYRTSGSRETQYF. In DNA form, the CDR3 reads TGTGCCAGCAGCTATAGGACTAGCGGGAGCAGAGAGACCCAGTACTTC.

The chain uses TRBV27 and TRBJ2-3; possibly TRBD1 for D (5 bases). Trimming left V 3 bases short and J 3 bases short, with 7 bases between. The length of the CDR3 is 13 residues. In germline, CDR1 is MNHEY, CDR2 SMNVEV (reference sequence). The DNA for the CDR3 is TGTGCCAGCAGTTTCAAGGGGACAGATACGCAGTATTTT. Translating it yields CASSFKGTDTQYF.

This clonotype is termed medium-sized (0.01 to 0.1%). V is TRBV6-1 and J is TRBJ2-7; D possibly uses TRBD1 or TRBD2 (5 bases each). This CDR3 contains 15 residues. Germline assignment: CDR1 MNHNS and CDR2 SASEGT. V was cut by 6 bases and J by 2 bases, with 17 bases left in between. CDR3: CASRDVSGPTYEQYF. The CDR3 coding sequence is TGTGCCAGCAGGGACGTGTCGGGACCGACCTACGAGCAGTACTTC.

This clonotype was seen more than once but under ten times. The chain recombines TRBV6-5 with TRBJ1-2; D is unresolved. The CDR3 is 15 residues long. The germline V gene has CDR1 MNHEY and CDR2 SVGAGI. Trimming stripped 0 bases from V and 0 bases from J, with 8 bases between. The CDR3 sequence: CASSYSIQANYGYTF. As DNA, the CDR3 is TGTGCCAGCAGTTACTCGATTCAAGCTAACTATGGCTACACCTTC.

V is TRBV18 and J is TRBJ1-2; 12 nucleotides align to TRBD1. Germline trimming cut 3 bases from V and 5 bases from J; bases unmatched to any gene: 4. This CDR3 spans 15 amino acids. Germline V gene sequence: CDR1 KGHSH, CDR2 LQKENI. As DNA, the CDR3 is TGTGCCAGCTCACCTCTGGGACAGGGGGCTTATGGCTACACCTTC. This translates into CASSPLGQGAYGYTF.

This clonotype has a handful of counts. The V and J genes are TRBV6-5 and TRBJ1-2, with D possibly being TRBD1 (5 bases). Germline loops: CDR1 MNHEY, CDR2 SVGAGI. V lost 1 base to trimming and J lost 4 bases, with 13 bases between them. The CDR3 spans 15 residues. For the CDR3, the DNA is TGTGCCAGCAGTTACTTACAGGTTGTCAGCTATGGCTACACCTTC. It is translated as CASSYLQVVSYGYTF.

The CDR3 region has the DNA TGCAGCGTTGGTTCAGGGCTGAACACTGAAGCTTTCTTT. It is translated as CSVGSGLNTEAFF. V gene TRBV29-1 combines with J gene TRBJ1-1, with D possibly matching TRBD1 (5 bases). Trimming shortened V by 4 bases and J by 0 bases, and 9 bases separated the two germline ends. CDR1 is SQVTM and CDR2 is ANQGSEA in the germline V gene. The length of the CDR3 is 13 residues.

The chain employs TRBV20-1 and TRBJ2-3, with 10 nucleotides matching TRBD2. Trimming at V came to 6 bases and at J to 2 bases, leaving 11 bases not matched to a gene. The CDR3 covers 16 residues. CDR1 and CDR2 (germline): DFQATT, SNEGSKA (reference sequence). CDR3 sequence: CSAQPVAGGFTDTQYF. The CDR3 nucleotides read TGCAGTGCCCAGCCGGTAGCGGGGGGATTCACAGATACGCAGTATTTT.

V gene TRBV19 combines with J gene TRBJ1-5; D perhaps matches TRBD1 (5 bases). Trimming left V 2 bases short and J 4 bases short, with 15 bases between. CDR1 and CDR2 from the germline V gene are LNHDA and SQIVND (reference sequence). This CDR3 is 16 amino acids long. CDR3 in amino acids: CASSILGRALNQPQHF. The CDR3 DNA follows: TGTGCCAGTAGTATATTGGGCAGGGCTCTGAATCAGCCCCAGCATTTT.

This sequence joins TRBV29-1 and TRBJ1-6; a weak D match, TRBD1 (6 bases). Germline V CDR1 and CDR2: SQVTM, ANQGSEA. With 5 bases removed from V and 8 bases from J, the gap between germline ends came to 13 bases. CDR3 size: 13 residues. The CDR3 DNA reads as TGCAGCGTTAAACAGGGTTTGGATTCACCCCTCCACTTT. Its protein product is CSVKQGLDSPLHF.

This clonotype showed up just a few times. The chain joins TRBV20-1 to TRBJ2-5; TRBD1 might be the D (6 bases). The germline V gene encodes CDR1 DFQATT and CDR2 SNEGSKA (reference sequence). This CDR3 spans 16 amino acids. The germline V and J ends were trimmed by 2 bases and 4 bases, with 20 bases remaining between them. The DNA of the CDR3 is TGCAGTGCTAGATTCCCAGGGGAGCAAAAAGGAGAGACCCAGTACTTC. It encodes CSARFPGEQKGETQYF.

This clonotype was recorded a few times. The rearrangement links TRBV20-1 to TRBJ2-7; D could derive from TRBD1 or TRBD2 (5 bases each). Deletions cut 7 bases from V and 3 bases from J, with 19 bases between. The CDR3 is 14 residues long. The germline V gene encodes CDR1 DFQATT and CDR2 SNEGSKA (reference sequence). CDR3 region: CSVPRGENIYEQYF. For the CDR3, the DNA is TGCAGTGTCCCCCGAGGGGAGAACATCTACGAGCAGTACTTC.

This chain links TRBV12-3 or TRBV12-4 with TRBJ2-7, with TRBD1 identical over 9 bases. This CDR3 has 15 amino acids. Trimming took 3 bases from V and 4 from J; bases not matched to a gene: 7. The CDR3: CASSFSWDRDYEQYF. The CDR3 bases are TGTGCCAGCAGTTTTAGTTGGGACAGGGATTACGAGCAGTACTTC.